This record covers a single T cell receptor beta chain. TCRdb itself ran the 5' RACE reads through MiXCR, one entry per CDR3 protein. The repertoire holds around 180,000 distinct CDR3 sequences, with 15% to 20% as singletons. This specimen belongs to a study of T-cell memory formation after mild COVID-19. Trimming took off 3 bases at V and 4 bases at J, with 15 bases between the two ends. Germline CDR1 is MDHEN and CDR2 is SYDVKM. The CDR3 is 15 amino acids. The source is a man between 18 and 35 years old who had mild COVID-19 (a few samples of this study predate the infection). Cell type and time point are not known. This chain uses TRBV28 with TRBJ1-2, with a weak D call TRBD1 (5 bases). Material: PBMCs or a T cell subset sorted from them (not recorded which). The CDR3 loop is CASSFIRGWSYGYTF. Written as DNA, the CDR3 is TGTGCCAGCAGTTTTATTCGGGGGTGGAGCTATGGCTACACCTTC.